This T cell receptor beta chain was recovered during a study of cytomegalovirus exposure and HLA in healthy donors. Study-wide results and caveats: Researchers counted over 150 TCR beta chains as cytomegalovirus-associated. While the bulk of TCR sequences proved rare, some public TCRs turned up in many donors. Researchers reported that three CMV-associated chains were confirmed in vitro as CMV antigen-specific.

The donors were part of the validation cohort, which consisted of about 120 subjects and was separate from the first cohort of hundreds of subjects. Germline V gene sequence: CDR1 LNHDA, CDR2 SQIVND (reference sequence). V shed 3 bases and J 10 bases; nucleotides not matched to a gene: 13. The CDR3 runs 16 residues. Concerning this clone itself: Its antigen is still unknown.

Sequenced by immunoSEQ multiplex PCR; TCRdb stores in-frame clones only, minus some. The sample records roughly 100,000 clones, about 95% being singletons. Sequencing was performed on PBMCs. The gene calls are TRBV19 and TRBJ2-1, with 9 bases matching TRBD2. The TCR was taken from a young woman in good health and CMV-seronegative. CDR3 in amino acids: CASSITHRAGGGEQFF. Here the CDR3 DNA reads TGTGCCAGTAGTATCACCCATCGAGCGGGGGGCGGGGAGCAGTTCTTC. The variable domain in full, completed from reference TRBV19 and TRBJ2-1, reads DGGITQSPKYLFRKEGQNVTLSCEQNLNHDAMYWYRQDPGQGLRLIYYSQIVNDFQKGDIAEGYSVSREKKESFPLTVTSAQKNPTAFYLCASSITHRAGGGEQFFGPGTRLTVL.